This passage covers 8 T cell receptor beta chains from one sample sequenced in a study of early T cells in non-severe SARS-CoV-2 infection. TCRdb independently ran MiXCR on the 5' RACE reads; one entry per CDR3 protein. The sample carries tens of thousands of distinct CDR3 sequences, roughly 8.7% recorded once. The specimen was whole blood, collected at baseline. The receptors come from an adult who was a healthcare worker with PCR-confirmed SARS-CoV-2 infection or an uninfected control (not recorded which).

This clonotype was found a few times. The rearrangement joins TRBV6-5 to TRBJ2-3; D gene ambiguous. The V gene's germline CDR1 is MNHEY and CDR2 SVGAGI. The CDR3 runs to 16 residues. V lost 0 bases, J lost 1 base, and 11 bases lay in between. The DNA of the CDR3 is TGTGCCAGCAGTTACTCCGCAGTGGGCGGCACAGATACGCAGTATTTT. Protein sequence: CASSYSAVGGTDTQYF.

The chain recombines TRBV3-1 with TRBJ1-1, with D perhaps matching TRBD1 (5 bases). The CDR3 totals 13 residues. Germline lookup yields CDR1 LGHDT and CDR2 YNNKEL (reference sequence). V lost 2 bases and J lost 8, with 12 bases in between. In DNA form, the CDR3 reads TGTGCCAGCAGCCAACTGGGGCAGCCCGAAGCTTTCTTT. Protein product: CASSQLGQPEAFF.

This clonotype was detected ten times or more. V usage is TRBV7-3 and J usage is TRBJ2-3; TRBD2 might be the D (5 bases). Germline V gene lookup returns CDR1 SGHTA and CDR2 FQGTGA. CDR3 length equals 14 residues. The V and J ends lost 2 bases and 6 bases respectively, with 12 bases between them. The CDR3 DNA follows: TGTGCCAGCAGCTTAGGCGGTAGCGTGGATACGCAGTATTTT. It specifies CASSLGGSVDTQYF. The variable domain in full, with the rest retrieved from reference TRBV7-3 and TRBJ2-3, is GAGVSQTPSNKVTEKGKYVELRCDPISGHTALYWYRQSLGQGPEFLIYFQGTGAADDSGLPNDRFFAVRPEGSVSTLKIQRTERGDSAVYLCASSLGGSVDTQYFGPGTRLTVL.

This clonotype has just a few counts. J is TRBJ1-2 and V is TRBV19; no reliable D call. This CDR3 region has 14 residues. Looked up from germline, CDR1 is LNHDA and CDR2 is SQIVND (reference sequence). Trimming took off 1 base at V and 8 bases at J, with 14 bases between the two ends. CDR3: CASSIGIFRGGYTF. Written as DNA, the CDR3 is TGTGCCAGTAGTATAGGTATCTTCCGGGGAGGCTACACCTTC.

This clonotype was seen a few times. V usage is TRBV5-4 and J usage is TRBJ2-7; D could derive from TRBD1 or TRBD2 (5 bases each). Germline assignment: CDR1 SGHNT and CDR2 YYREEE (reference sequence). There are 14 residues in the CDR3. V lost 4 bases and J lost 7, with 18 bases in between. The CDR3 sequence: CASSGVPGRSEQYF. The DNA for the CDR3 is TGTGCCAGCAGCGGGGTGCCAGGGAGATCGGAGCAGTACTTC. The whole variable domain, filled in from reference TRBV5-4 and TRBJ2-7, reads ETGVTQSPTHLIKTRGQQVTLRCSSQSGHNTVSWYQQALGQGPQFIFQYYREEENGRGNFPPRFSGLQFPNYSSELNVNALELDDSALYLCASSGVPGRSEQYFGPGTRLTVT.

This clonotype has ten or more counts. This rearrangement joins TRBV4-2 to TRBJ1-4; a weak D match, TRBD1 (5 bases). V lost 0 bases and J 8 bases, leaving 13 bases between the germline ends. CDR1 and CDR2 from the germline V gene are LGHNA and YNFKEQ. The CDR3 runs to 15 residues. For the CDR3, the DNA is TGTGCCAGCAGCCAAGATGGGACGTCTGGGGAAAAACTGTTTTTT. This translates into CASSQDGTSGEKLFF.

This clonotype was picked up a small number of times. CDR3 DNA: TGTGCCAGCAGTGGCTCTCGGGGACCGCAAGAGACCCAGTACTTC. Translating it yields CASSGSRGPQETQYF. The chain joins TRBV6-5 to TRBJ2-5, with D perhaps assigned TRBD1 or TRBD2 (5 bases each). The CDR3 contains 15 residues. V was cut by 5 bases and J by 2 bases, with 15 bases left in between. Germline V gene lookup returns CDR1 MNHEY and CDR2 SVGAGI.

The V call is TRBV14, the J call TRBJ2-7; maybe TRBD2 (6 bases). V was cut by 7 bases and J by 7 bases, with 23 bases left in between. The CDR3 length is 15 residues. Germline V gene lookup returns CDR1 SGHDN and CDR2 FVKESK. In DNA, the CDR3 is TGTGCCAGCACCTTCACTATCTACCGAAGCGGGGAGCAGTACTTC. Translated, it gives CASTFTIYRSGEQYF.